These T cell receptor beta chains were read from a single sample in a study of shared clonotypes between healthy human individuals. Produced via immunoSEQ multiplex PCR; TCRdb's table is partial and in-frame only. Here the sample spans about 560,000 clones, roughly four fifths being singletons. The sequenced sample was PBMCs. The origin of the receptors is a woman aged 40 to 49 in good health. Some clones in this sample may be carry-over from other donors' samples. CDR3s include the opening cysteine and the closing phenylalanine or tryptophan. The D gene is left open where the match is weak. Expanded clones are given a class, and other clones once, few, many or no size at all.

abundance,d_gene,j_gene,v_gene,CDR3nt,CDR3aa
.,.,TRBJ2-5,TRBV6-5,TGTGCCAGCAGTGTAAAAGAAGAACAAGAGACCCAGTACTTC,CASSVKEEQETQYF
once,TRBD2,TRBJ2-2,TRBV4-1,TGCGCCAGCAGCCCAACACTAGCGGAGCGCCTAAGACCCAGGCTTTTT,CASSPTLAERLRPRLF
.,TRBD2,TRBJ2-1,TRBV15,TGTGCCACCAGCAGACCGATGGGACTAGCGGGAGTGAACAATGAGCAGTTCTTC,CATSRPMGLAGVNNEQFF
many,.,TRBJ2-1,TRBV15,TGTGCCACCAGCAGGGACCCAACACACAATGAGCAGTTCTTC,CATSRDPTHNEQFF
.,.,TRBJ2-3,TRBV7-3,TGTGCCAGCAGCTTAACGCCGACTAGTCCACCCGTCACAGATACGCAGTATTTT,CASSLTPTSPPVTDTQYF
.,TRBD1,TRBJ1-1,TRBV7-6,TGTGCCAGCAGCTGGACAGGGAAAGCTGAAGCTTTCTTT,CASSWTGKAEAFF
once,.,TRBJ1-4,TRBV5-6,TGTGCCAGCAGCTTGGTGGGGGGCGGTAAACTGTTTTTT,CASSLVGGGKLFF
.,TRBD1,TRBJ1-1,TRBV29-1,TGCAGCGTAACGACAGGGGGTAGCACTGAAGCTTTCTTT,CSVTTGGSTEAFF
once,.,TRBJ2-3,TRBV6-1,TGTGCCAGCAGTGACGGGGCAGATACGCAGTATTTT,CASSDGADTQYF
.,.,TRBJ1-5,TRBV7-6,TGTGCCAGCAGCTTATCCGACAATCAGCCCCAGCATTTT,CASSLSDNQPQHF
.,.,TRBJ1-2,TRBV28,TGTGCCAGCAGTGGAGGGGCAGGGGCCGGCTACACCTTC,CASSGGAGAGYTF
.,TRBD1,TRBJ2-7,TRBV5-1,TGCGCCAGCAGCTTAGGCTTTACAGGGGTAAGCTACGAGCAGTACTTC,CASSLGFTGVSYEQYF
once,TRBD2,TRBJ2-1,TRBV19,TGTGCCAGTAGTATCCAGGGACTAGCGGGACTCAATGAGCAGTTCTTC,CASSIQGLAGLNEQFF
.,.,TRBJ2-2,TRBV19,TGTGCCAGTCGGAGGGCGGCGGACACCGGGGAGCTGTTTTTT,CASRRAADTGELFF
.,TRBD2,TRBJ2-7,TRBV9,TGTGCCAGCAGCGTAAGTGCTAGCGGCTACGAGCAGTACTTC,CASSVSASGYEQYF
.,TRBD1,TRBJ2-7,TRBV5-4,TGTGCCAGCAGCCGGGGACAGGAGGCCTACGAGCAGTACTTC,CASSRGQEAYEQYF
.,.,TRBJ2-1,TRBV27,TGTGCCAGCAGTTTATCGAAGACTGGCCACAATGAGCAGTTCTTC,CASSLSKTGHNEQFF
once,.,TRBJ1-5,TRBV21-1,TGTGCCAGCAGCAAGGGGGGACAGAGGCCCCAGCATTTT,CASSKGGQRPQHF
once,.,TRBJ2-2,TRBV27,TGTGCCAGCAGACCACAGGGCGGGGAGCTGTTTTTT,CASRPQGGELFF
.,.,TRBJ1-5,TRBV23-1,TGCGCCCTGACACCGCCCCAGCATTTT,CALTPPQHF
.,.,TRBJ2-2,TRBV18,TGTGCCAGCTCCCCTGAGGGCAGAGGGGCCTCGAACACCGGGGAGCTGTTTTTT,CASSPEGRGASNTGELFF
.,TRBD2,TRBJ2-7,TRBV28,TGTGCCAGCACTACCCTGGGGAGGGGCTCACGCGAGCAGTACTTC,CASTTLGRGSREQYF
.,.,TRBJ1-5,TRBV28,TGTGCCAGCAGTTTCCCCGTAATTCAGCCCCAGCATTTT,CASSFPVIQPQHF
.,TRBD1,TRBJ2-1,TRBV7-9,TGTGCCAGCAGCTTATTATTTATGAGGACAGGGGGCGATTATGAGCAGTTCTTC,CASSLLFMRTGGDYEQFF
.,.,TRBJ1-4,TRBV7-9,TGTGCCAGCAGCCCGCAGGGACCTAATGAAAAACTGTTTTTT,CASSPQGPNEKLFF
.,TRBD1,TRBJ2-6,TRBV5-1,TGCGCCAGCAGCTTTTACCCGGGACAGGGTGGTAAAGGCTCTGGGGCCAACGTCCTGACTTTC,CASSFYPGQGGKGSGANVLTF
.,.,TRBJ2-3,TRBV5-1,TGCGCCAGCAGCTTTTCCGACGGGGAAAGTACGCAGTATTTT,CASSFSDGESTQYF
.,TRBD1,TRBJ2-5,TRBV4-1,TGCGCCAGCAGCTACATTGGTCACCCGGACAGGGGGCTGGAGACCCAGTACTTC,CASSYIGHPDRGLETQYF
.,.,TRBJ2-7,TRBV5-1,TGCGCCAGCAGGGAGGTGGGTACGGTCTACGAGCAGTACTTC,CASREVGTVYEQYF
.,TRBD1,TRBJ1-3,TRBV28,TGTGCCAGCAGTGTGGGACAGGGAGTTGGAAACACCATATATTTT,CASSVGQGVGNTIYF